This TCR beta chain was documented in a study of blood T cell repertoires in COVID-19. For the study at large: Spain, Italy and the United States supplied samples that represented acute and convalescent COVID-19. T cells, B-cell-depleted T cells, or PBMCs supplied cDNA or gDNA.

The CDR3 is made up of 13 amino acids. J was trimmed by 7 bases and V by 5 bases; bases with no gene match: 5. The germline CDR1 and CDR2 sequences are LNHDA and SQIVND (reference sequence). Original data processing: Reference gene primer amplification gave estimated nucleated cell counts. Sequenced by immunoSEQ multiplex PCR; TCRdb stores in-frame clones only, minus some. For V, J and clone size, that table is used; D and trimming come from the DNA. The sample carries 200,000 to 250,000 clones, 89% recorded once. Input material: peripheral blood. The rearrangement links TRBV19 to TRBJ2-1; 7 bases line up with TRBD1. This receptor was taken from a woman aged 40 to 50 with acute or convalescent COVID-19. The DNA of the CDR3 is TGTGCCAGTAGTGAGCAGGGGGTTAATGAGCAGTTCTTC. Amino acids: CASSEQGVNEQFF.